The T cell receptor (beta chain) described here comes from a study of T-cell reconstitution after alpha-beta-depleted transplantation in children. Overall study results and limits: Diversity and T-cell counts at one year after transplant derived mostly from new T cells. Surviving recipient T cells and thymic progenitors accounted for the high day-60 TCRbeta diversity observed in some patients. By about two months after transplant, alpha-beta T cells reportedly arose from several hundred graft clones that had expanded.

As to this clonotype: Its matching antigen is unknown.

Unique molecular identifiers were incorporated when the TCRbeta library was constructed. One entry per CDR3 protein results from TCRdb running MiXCR on the PCR reads. Of approximately 980,000 distinct CDR3 sequences in the sample, about 31% were seen once. Material: PBMCs, mostly from graft donor cells, obtained 360 days after TCRalphabeta/CD19-depleted stem cell transplant. The receptor's source is a boy younger than two who had a stem cell transplant for SCID, so the T cells may come from the graft donor.

In DNA form, the CDR3 reads TGTGCCAGCAGCTTGACGGGAGTTTCAGGTTCACCCCTCCACTTT. This gives the protein CASSLTGVSGSPLHF. The chain combines TRBV5-5 with TRBJ1-6, with D hard to call. The germline gives CDR1 SGHKS, CDR2 YYEKEE (reference sequence). This CDR3 has 15 amino acids. The V end lost 1 base, the J end lost 9 bases, and 14 bases lay between the germline ends.